The 21 T cell receptor beta chains below come from one sample, sequenced in a study of blood T cells in healthy people across ages. With a J-beta primer mix and a sample-barcoded 5' primer, a second PCR ran roughly 6 to 11 cycles. TCRdb reprocessed the 5' RACE reads with MiXCR, giving one entry per CDR3 protein. The table includes around 1,500,000 distinct CDR3 sequences, approximately 40% detected once. The sequenced sample consisted of blood. Source of these receptors: a woman aged 18-29 years in good health.

Note on this clonotype: This sequence may be a read error, since a much larger clone differs from it by one base. The chain couples TRBV4-1 to TRBJ2-3; 9 bases line up with TRBD2. Germline V gene lookup returns CDR1 MGHRA and CDR2 YSYEKL. The CDR3 sequence is 17 residues long. This chain's CDR3 is CTSSQDPAGGGVSTQYF. The CDR3 DNA reads TGCACCAGCAGCCAAGATCCAGCGGGAGGCGGAGTCAGCACGCAGTATTTT.

The chain joins TRBV4-1 to TRBJ2-7, with D perhaps matching TRBD1 (6 bases). Matching the DNA end better, TRBJ2-5 makes the J call doubtful. Per germline, CDR1 MGHRA and CDR2 YSYEKL. The CDR3 loop spans 15 amino acids. CDR3 sequence (DNA): TGCGCCAGCAGCCAAGATCGGGGACAATGGCAGACCCAGTACTTC. This gives the protein CASSQDRGQWQTQYF.

The chain recombines TRBV6-1 with TRBJ1-2; D is unresolved. The CDR3 totals 11 residues. Per the germline V gene, CDR1 is MNHNS and CDR2 is SASEGT. V shed 6 bases and J shed 7 bases, with 9 bases lying between them. The CDR3 DNA reads as TGTGCCAGCAGGGCAAGCGGTGGCTACACCTTC. It codes for CASRASGGYTF.

This sequence joins TRBV7-9 and TRBJ2-7; tentatively, D is TRBD1 or TRBD2 (5 bases each). Germline CDR1 and CDR2: SEHNR and FQNEAQ (reference sequence). There are 14 residues in the CDR3. V was shortened by 1 base and J by 7 bases, with 14 bases between the two germline ends. The CDR3 protein is CASSLDQGPGEQYF. For the CDR3, the DNA is TGTGCCAGCAGCTTAGATCAGGGCCCGGGAGAGCAGTACTTC.

The chain joins TRBV7-6 to TRBJ2-7; D is undetermined. V was pared by 5 bases and J by 3 bases, with 17 bases between. The CDR3 extends over 15 amino acids. The germline CDR1 and CDR2 sequences are SGHVS and FNYEAQ. This CDR3 reads CASSQDNGNIYEQYF. CDR3 bases: TGTGCCAGCAGCCAAGATAACGGCAACATCTACGAGCAGTACTTC. Variable domain in full (rest from reference TRBV7-6 and TRBJ2-7): GAGVSQSPRYKVTKRGQDVALRCDPISGHVSLYWYRQALGQGPEFLTYFNYEAQQDKSGLPNDRFSAERPEGSISTLTIQRTEQRDSAMYRCASSQDNGNIYEQYFGPGTRLTVT.

This clonotype was counted once. The chain couples TRBV30 to TRBJ1-2; 10 bases fit TRBD1. V gave up 4 bases and J gave up 2 bases; unmatched junction bases: 10. The CDR3 consists of 16 residues. Germline CDR1 and CDR2: GTSNPN and SVGIG (reference sequence). The CDR3: CAWTERPGQGNYGYTF. In DNA, the CDR3 is TGTGCCTGGACCGAAAGACCGGGACAGGGGAACTATGGCTACACCTTC.

The gene calls are TRBV3-1 and TRBJ2-1; 13 bases map to TRBD2. The CDR3 has 16 amino acids. Germline trimming cut 3 bases from V and 6 bases from J; bases unmatched to any gene: 5. Germline CDR1 is LGHDT and CDR2 is YNNKEL (reference sequence). The CDR3 loop reads CASSQGTSGKVNEQFF. CDR3 sequence (DNA): TGTGCCAGCAGCCAGGGGACTAGCGGGAAGGTCAATGAGCAGTTCTTC.

In this sample, this clonotype turned up a few times. CDR3 nucleotides: TGTGCCAGCTCATCTTACGTCGCAACTAATGAAAAACTGTTTTTT. Protein sequence: CASSSYVATNEKLFF. This sequence joins TRBV18 and TRBJ1-4; no clear D. Trimming removed 5 bases from V and 0 bases from J, with 10 bases in between. The CDR3 consists of 15 residues. Looked up from germline, CDR1 is KGHSH and CDR2 is LQKENI. Full variable domain (rest looked up from reference TRBV18 and TRBJ1-4): NAGVMQNPRHLVRRRGQEARLRCSPMKGHSHVYWYRQLPEEGLKFMVYLQKENIIDESGMPKERFSAEFPKEGPSILRIQQVVRGDSAAYFCASSSYVATNEKLFFGSGTQLSVL.

In this sample, this clonotype turned up many times. The rearrangement links TRBV10-3 to TRBJ2-6; no clear D gene. The CDR3 runs to 15 residues. Trimming removed 1 base at V and 0 bases at J, with 4 bases between. Germline V CDR1 and CDR2: ENHRY, SYGVKD. This CDR3 is CAISEWPSGANVLTF. The CDR3 nucleotides read TGTGCCATCAGTGAGTGGCCCTCTGGGGCCAACGTCCTGACTTTC.

This chain links TRBV14 with TRBJ1-4; D perhaps matches TRBD1 (6 bases). The V gene lost 2 bases and the J gene lost 7 bases, with 11 bases spanning the gap. Germline V gene sequence: CDR1 SGHDN, CDR2 FVKESK. The CDR3 extends over 14 amino acids. The CDR3 sequence is CASSQLGGGEKLFF. CDR3 DNA: TGTGCCAGCAGCCAACTCGGGGGCGGTGAAAAACTGTTTTTT.

This clonotype has more than one count but fewer than ten. The chain uses TRBV27 and TRBJ2-7; D might be TRBD1 (6 bases). Between the trimmed V and J ends, which lost 6 bases and 2 bases, there was a span of 14 bases. The CDR3 totals 14 residues. The germline V gene encodes CDR1 MNHEY and CDR2 SMNVEV (reference sequence). CDR3: CASRPTGRTYEQYF. The CDR3 bases are TGTGCCAGCAGGCCGACAGGACGAACCTACGAGCAGTACTTC.

This clonotype was found many times. The chain has TRBV2 and TRBJ1-6, with D hard to call. The CDR3 runs 16 residues. The V gene's germline CDR1 is SNHLY and CDR2 FYNNEI. The germline V and J ends were trimmed by 3 bases and 7 bases, with 16 bases remaining between them. The CDR3 loop is CASSDMDPLLNSPLHF. DNA of the CDR3: TGTGCCAGCAGTGATATGGACCCGCTTTTAAATTCACCCCTCCACTTT.

This chain uses TRBV2 with TRBJ1-2; no firm D call. Looked up from germline, CDR1 is SNHLY and CDR2 is FYNNEI. Trimming pared 10 bases from V and 2 bases from J, leaving 14 bases between. The CDR3 contains 13 residues. CDR3 DNA: TGTGCCACCGAAAGCCGGGGAAACTATGGCTACACCTTC. Its translation: CATESRGNYGYTF.

In this sample, this clonotype turned up a few times. The J gene is TRBJ2-2, the V gene TRBV6-6, with 7 bases matching TRBD2. The V segment lost 8 bases and the J segment 3 bases; nucleotides outside the gene matches: 9. Looked up from germline, CDR1 is MNHNY and CDR2 is SVGAGI (reference sequence). CDR3 length: 15 residues. CDR3 protein: CASGFKRDDTGELFF. In DNA form, the CDR3 reads TGTGCCAGCGGATTTAAGCGGGATGACACCGGGGAGCTGTTTTTT.

The chain is built from TRBV5-1 and TRBJ2-1; possible D gene TRBD1, 5 bases. From germline, CDR1 is SGHRS and CDR2 YFSETQ. The CDR3 covers 16 residues. V gave up 4 bases and J gave up 1 base, with 15 bases separating them. Written as DNA, the CDR3 is TGCGCCAGCAGCACCGCGACAGCCCGATCCTACAATGAGCAGTTCTTC. This translates into CASSTATARSYNEQFF.

This clonotype showed up many times. V and J are TRBV25-1 and TRBJ1-2; D is undetermined. The CDR3 consists of 14 residues. Trimming cost V 5 bases and J 1 base, with 11 bases left between them. CDR1 MGHDK and CDR2 SYGVNS come from the germline V gene. The CDR3 here is CASSRGGSNYGYTF. DNA of the CDR3: TGTGCCAGCAGTCGAGGCGGGAGTAACTATGGCTACACCTTC.

A few counts support this clonotype. The chain uses TRBV28 and TRBJ2-7; no clear D gene. This CDR3 region has 16 residues. Trimming removed 3 bases from V and 1 base from J, with 16 bases in between. CDR1 is MDHEN and CDR2 is SYDVKM in the germline V gene. CDR3 protein: CASSFFGRQVSYEQYF. The CDR3 DNA reads as TGTGCCAGCAGTTTTTTCGGTCGGCAGGTTTCCTACGAGCAGTACTTC.

This clonotype turned up a few times. This chain links TRBV27 with TRBJ1-4; D not resolved. V was clipped by 1 base and J by 8 bases, with 11 bases between them. There are 14 residues in the CDR3. The V gene's germline CDR1 is MNHEY and CDR2 SMNVEV (reference sequence). CDR3 residues: CASSLLNGIEKLFF. The CDR3 nucleotides are TGTGCCAGCAGTTTATTAAACGGAATCGAAAAACTGTTTTTT.

Concerning this clonotype itself: The junction departs from germline at one end; a sequencing error may be responsible. The V gene is TRBV7-2, the J gene TRBJ1-1; tentatively, D is TRBD1 (5 bases). CDR1 and CDR2 from the germline V gene are SGHTA and FQGNSA. There are 14 residues in the CDR3. The CDR3 bases are TGTGCCGGCAGCATAACAGGTTCTGCTGCCGAAGCTTTCTTT. Protein: CAGSITGSAAEAFF.

The chain recombines TRBV4-1 with TRBJ1-1; TRBD1 agrees at 7 bases. CDR1 and CDR2 from the germline V gene are MGHRA and YSYEKL. There are 16 residues in the CDR3. V dropped 0 bases and J dropped 5; count of bases not matched to a gene: 9. CDR3 coding DNA: TGCGCCAGCAGCCAAGATGGAGCAGGGGGTGGAACTGAAGCTTTCTTT. Protein product: CASSQDGAGGGTEAFF.

This chain uses TRBV20-1 with TRBJ2-4, with D tentatively TRBD1 (5 bases). The assigned J gene may be wrong: the sequence end matches TRBJ2-5 better. CDR1 and CDR2 from the germline V gene are DFQATT and SNEGSKA (reference sequence). This CDR3 has 14 residues. CDR3 coding DNA: TGCAGTGCTAGCACGACAGCTAGACAAGAGACCCAGTACTTC. The encoded protein is CSASTTARQETQYF.